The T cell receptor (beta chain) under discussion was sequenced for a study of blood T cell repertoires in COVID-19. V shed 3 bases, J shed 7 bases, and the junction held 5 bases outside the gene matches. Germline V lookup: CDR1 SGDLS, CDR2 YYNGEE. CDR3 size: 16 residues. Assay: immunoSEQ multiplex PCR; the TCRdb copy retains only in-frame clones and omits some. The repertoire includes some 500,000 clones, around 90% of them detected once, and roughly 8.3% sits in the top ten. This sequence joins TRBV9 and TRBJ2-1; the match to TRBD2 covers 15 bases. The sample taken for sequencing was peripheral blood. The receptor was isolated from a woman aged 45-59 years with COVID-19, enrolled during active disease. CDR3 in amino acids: CASSAGTSGGRNEQFF. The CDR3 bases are TGTGCCAGCAGCGCCGGGACTAGCGGGGGGAGGAATGAGCAGTTCTTC.